This TCR beta chain was sequenced during a study of blood T cells in healthy people across ages. CDR1 is SGHTA and CDR2 is FQGNSA in the germline V gene. The CDR3 sequence is 14 residues long. V lost 5 bases, J lost 0 bases, and 11 bases lay in between. The use of a sample-barcoded 5' primer and a J-beta primer mix characterized a second PCR of about 7 to 12 cycles. TCRdb processed the 5' RACE reads anew with MiXCR; each CDR3 protein has one entry. The data contain over a million distinct CDR3 sequences, 35% to 45% of them singletons. This sequence originates from a woman aged 18-29 years in good health. The sample taken for sequencing was blood. The chain uses TRBV7-2 and TRBJ2-7; D not resolved. The CDR3 DNA is TGTGCCAGCAGCCCGTACGGGCCCTCCTACGAGCAGTACTTC. Its protein is CASSPYGPSYEQYF. The full variable domain, in which reference TRBV7-2 and TRBJ2-7 provide the parts outside the CDR3, is GAGVSQSPSNKVTEKGKDVELRCDPISGHTALYWYRQSLGQGLEFLIYFQGNSAPDKSGLPSDRFSAERTGGSVSTLTIQRTQQEDSAVYLCASSPYGPSYEQYFGPGTRLTVT.